The 23 T cell receptor beta chains in this list originate from one sample, sequenced in a study of blood T cell repertoires in COVID-19. Repertoires were generated with immunoSEQ multiplex PCR, while TCRdb's copy carries only in-frame clones and drops some. The sample lists some 380,000 clones, more than 75% occurring once. The sequenced sample consisted of PBMCs or T cells enriched from blood (not recorded which). The source is a man aged 25 to 45 who had recovered from COVID-19.

This chain connects TRBV11-2 to TRBJ2-2; the match to TRBD1 covers 9 bases. This CDR3 spans 15 amino acids. The germline CDR1 and CDR2 sequences are SGHAT and FQNNGV. Losses at the gene ends were 5 bases for V and 6 bases for J; bases not matched to a gene: 7. The CDR3 coding sequence is TGTGCCAGCAGCGCCGGGACAGGGCGCTCCGGGGAGCTGTTTTTT. Encoded protein: CASSAGTGRSGELFF.

The J gene is TRBJ2-7, the V gene TRBV12-3 or TRBV12-4; a possible D gene is TRBD1 (5 bases). The CDR3 sequence is 13 residues long. The ends were cut back, 3 bases at V and 2 bases at J, with 8 bases in the middle. The chain's CDR3 is CASSFATAYEQYF. In DNA, the CDR3 is TGTGCCAGCAGTTTCGCGACAGCCTACGAGCAGTACTTC.

This clone was seen once. The chain carries TRBV7-9 and TRBJ1-5; 7 nucleotides match TRBD1. Germline-derived CDR1 and CDR2 are SEHNR and FQNEAQ (reference sequence). V lost 4 bases to trimming and J lost 6 bases; unmatched junction nucleotides: 9. The CDR3 extends over 15 amino acids. The CDR3 DNA reads as TGTGCCAGCAGCTCGCAGGACAGGCTGGGTCAGCCCCAGCATTTT. Translation: CASSSQDRLGQPQHF.

In this sample, this clone turned up once. The rearrangement uses TRBV30 and TRBJ1-2, with unresolved D. CDR1 is GTSNPN, CDR2 SVGIG, per germline (reference sequence). The CDR3 length is 13 residues. The V end was cut by 3 bases, the J end by 1 base, with 9 bases between. The CDR3: CAWRLGSNYGYTF. The DNA of the CDR3 is TGTGCCTGGAGGCTTGGGAGTAACTATGGCTACACCTTC.

The J gene is TRBJ1-5, the V gene TRBV18; D is perhaps TRBD1 (6 bases). The ends were cut back, 3 bases at V and 6 bases at J, with 18 bases in the middle. CDR3 size: 16 residues. Germline V gives CDR1 KGHSH, CDR2 LQKENI. CDR3 sequence reads: CASSPATGITFQPQHF. Here the CDR3 DNA reads TGTGCCAGCTCACCCGCGACAGGCATTACATTTCAGCCCCAGCATTTT.

CDR3 bases: TGTGCCAGCAGCCAATCCCGAGGCTATGGCTACACCTTC. Translated: CASSQSRGYGYTF. This chain links TRBV16 with TRBJ1-2; D is uncertain. V shed 0 bases and J shed 4 bases, with 6 bases lying between them. This CDR3 has 13 amino acids. The V gene's germline CDR1 is KGHSY and CDR2 FQNENV.

In its sample, this clone was seen once. The chain is built from TRBV27 and TRBJ2-7; TRBD2 is a possible D gene (6 bases). Germline V CDR1 and CDR2: MNHEY, SMNVEV (reference sequence). CDR3 length: 15 amino acids. V was shortened by 2 bases and J by 0 bases, with 11 bases between the two germline ends. The CDR3 spells CASSLPQTSSYEQYF. In DNA form, the CDR3 reads TGTGCCAGCAGTTTACCGCAGACTAGCTCCTACGAGCAGTACTTC.

The rearrangement joins TRBV5-6 to TRBJ1-2; 10 bases are shared with TRBD1. V trimming: 4 bases; J trimming: 7 bases; junction bases outside the gene matches: 7. From germline, CDR1 is SGHDT and CDR2 YYEEEE. This CDR3 is 14 amino acids long. The CDR3 nucleotides read TGTGCCAGCAGCATCGGACAGGGGGTAGGTGGCTACACCTTC. This sequence encodes CASSIGQGVGGYTF.

This chain links TRBV18 with TRBJ1-3; D may be TRBD1 (6 bases). With 0 bases removed from V and 6 bases from J, the gap between germline ends came to 12 bases. Germline CDR1 and CDR2: KGHSH and LQKENI. CDR3 length equals 15 residues. CDR3 DNA: TGTGCCAGCTCACCACCCTCAGGGGAAGTAAACACCATATATTTT. Translated: CASSPPSGEVNTIYF. The whole variable domain, remainder taken from reference TRBV18 and TRBJ1-3, is NAGVMQNPRHLVRRRGQEARLRCSPMKGHSHVYWYRQLPEEGLKFMVYLQKENIIDESGMPKERFSAEFPKEGPSILRIQQVVRGDSAAYFCASSPPSGEVNTIYFGEGSWLTVV.

This sequence joins TRBV27 and TRBJ2-5; tentative D call: TRBD1 (6 bases). V was shortened by 0 bases and J by 0 bases, with 14 bases between the two germline ends. The CDR3 is 17 amino acids. Per germline, CDR1 MNHEY and CDR2 SMNVEV (reference sequence). CDR3 sequence reads: CASSLSPQGAYQETQYF. Here the CDR3 DNA reads TGTGCCAGCAGTTTATCCCCACAGGGCGCGTACCAAGAGACCCAGTACTTC.

The chain links TRBV7-6 to TRBJ2-3; 8 nucleotides match TRBD2. This CDR3 is 18 amino acids long. Germline CDR1 reads SGHVS; CDR2 reads FNYEAQ. The V gene end was trimmed by 2 bases and the J gene end by 1 base; junction bases not matched to a gene: 11. The CDR3 here is CASSLNTPLAGGTDTQYF. CDR3 DNA sequence: TGTGCCAGCAGCTTAAACACTCCGCTAGCGGGTGGCACAGATACGCAGTATTTT.

This clone showed up just a few times. This chain uses TRBV30 with TRBJ1-6; 11 nucleotides line up with TRBD1. This CDR3 is built from 16 residues. The germline CDR1 and CDR2 sequences are GTSNPN and SVGIG (reference sequence). Trimming took 0 bases from V and 10 from J; bases not matched to a gene: 8. The CDR3 here is CAWSVGFGTGGSPLHF. As DNA, the CDR3 is TGTGCCTGGAGTGTAGGGTTCGGGACAGGGGGATCACCCCTCCACTTT.

The rearrangement links TRBV14 to TRBJ1-1; TRBD1 matches at 9 bases. Germline values: CDR1 SGHDN, CDR2 FVKESK. The CDR3 is 16 residues long. J was trimmed by 3 bases and V by 5 bases; bases with no gene match: 10. The CDR3: CASSELPGQGDTEAFF. CDR3 DNA sequence: TGTGCCAGCAGCGAATTACCGGGACAGGGAGACACTGAAGCTTTCTTT.

The V and J genes are TRBV27 and TRBJ2-7; D gene ambiguous. The CDR3 runs 11 residues. Germline CDR1 and CDR2: MNHEY and SMNVEV (reference sequence). V was clipped by 4 bases and J by 7 bases, with 8 bases between them. The DNA of the CDR3 is TGTGCCAGCAGTTCTCCCGGTGAGCAGTACTTC. This codes for CASSSPGEQYF.

This rearrangement joins TRBV2 to TRBJ1-2; TRBD1 aligns across 7 bases. Trimming removed 5 bases from V and 0 bases from J; junction bases left unmatched: 6. The CDR3 is 15 amino acids. Germline CDR1 is SNHLY and CDR2 is FYNNEI. CDR3 sequence (DNA): TGTGCCAGCAGTAGGGCCGGGACAGCTAACTATGGCTACACCTTC. This gives the protein CASSRAGTANYGYTF.

CDR3 in amino acids: CASSQVGQGLYGYTF. The DNA of the CDR3 is TGCGCCAGCAGCCAAGTTGGGCAGGGGCTATATGGCTACACCTTC. The chain has TRBV4-1 and TRBJ1-2, with D tentatively TRBD1 (6 bases). This CDR3 contains 15 residues. CDR1 and CDR2 (germline): MGHRA, YSYEKL. V dropped 1 base and J dropped 5 bases, with 14 bases sitting between them.

The chain has TRBV11-1 and TRBJ2-2; D remains ambiguous. Trimming shortened V by 3 bases and J by 4 bases, and 12 bases separated the two germline ends. This CDR3 region has 15 residues. Germline V lookup: CDR1 SGHAT, CDR2 FQDESV (reference sequence). DNA of the CDR3: TGTGCCAGCAGCTTCACCGACACCGGCACCGGGGAGCTGTTTTTT. Its protein product is CASSFTDTGTGELFF.

The chain recombines TRBV3-1 (or the pseudogene TRBV3-2) with TRBJ2-5; TRBD2 agrees at 15 bases. The germline V gene has CDR1 LGHDT and CDR2 YNNKEL (reference sequence). Trimming at V came to 1 base and at J to 5 bases, leaving 8 bases not matched to a gene. The CDR3 sequence is 18 residues long. CDR3 region: CASSQGGTSGGTGETQYF. CDR3 in DNA: TGTGCCAGCAGCCAAGGAGGGACTAGCGGGGGGACAGGGGAGACCCAGTACTTC.

The rearrangement joins TRBV5-1 to TRBJ1-1, with 7 bases lining up with TRBD1. In germline, CDR1 is SGHRS, CDR2 YFSETQ. Trimming cost V 4 bases and J 8 bases; bases outside gene matches: 8. The CDR3 spans 13 residues. CDR3: CASSPGQVKEAFF. The CDR3 DNA sequence: TGCGCCAGCAGCCCCGGACAGGTTAAAGAAGCTTTCTTT.

CDR3 nucleotide sequence: TGCGCCAGCAGCGCGGACAGGGCTGGAAACACCATATATTTT. It encodes CASSADRAGNTIYF. The rearrangement uses TRBV5-1 and TRBJ1-3; 8 bases match TRBD1. V lost 4 bases to trimming and J lost 2 bases; unmatched junction nucleotides: 2. CDR1 and CDR2 from the germline V gene are SGHRS and YFSETQ. This CDR3 contains 14 residues.

J is TRBJ1-2 and V is TRBV7-8, with TRBD1 matching over 7 bases. J lost 4 bases, V lost 3 bases, and 5 bases had no gene match. The CDR3 sequence is 14 residues long. Germline CDR1 and CDR2: SGHVS and FQNEAQ. The CDR3 spells CASSFRQGIYGYTF. The CDR3 coding sequence is TGTGCCAGCAGCTTCAGACAGGGAATCTATGGCTACACCTTC.

This clone was seen once. The gene calls are TRBV5-1 and TRBJ2-2, with 9 nucleotides matching TRBD1. The V gene end was trimmed by 4 bases and the J gene end by 1 base; junction bases not matched to a gene: 8. The CDR3 is 17 residues long. Per germline, CDR1 SGHRS and CDR2 YFSETQ. The CDR3 loop reads CASSLRPGQGNTGELFF. The DNA of the CDR3 is TGCGCCAGCAGCCTCCGTCCGGGACAGGGGAACACCGGGGAGCTGTTTTTT.

The rearrangement links TRBV7-2 to TRBJ1-2, with 8 bases lining up with TRBD1. V lost 4 bases, J lost 4 bases, and 5 bases stayed unmatched. The CDR3 covers 14 residues. Germline V gives CDR1 SGHTA, CDR2 FQGNSA. The CDR3 is CASSSKTGVYGYTF. The DNA of the CDR3 is TGTGCCAGCAGCTCTAAGACAGGGGTCTATGGCTACACCTTC.